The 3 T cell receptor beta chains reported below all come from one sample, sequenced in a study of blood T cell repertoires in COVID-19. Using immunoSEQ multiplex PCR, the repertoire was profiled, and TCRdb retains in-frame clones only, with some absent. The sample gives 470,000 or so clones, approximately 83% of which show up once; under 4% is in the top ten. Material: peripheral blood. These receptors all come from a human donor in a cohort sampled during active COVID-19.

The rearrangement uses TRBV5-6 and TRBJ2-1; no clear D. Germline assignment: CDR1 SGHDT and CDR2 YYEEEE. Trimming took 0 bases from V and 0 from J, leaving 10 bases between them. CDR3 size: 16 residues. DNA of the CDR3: TGTGCCAGCAGCTTGGATTTTGCTAGCTCCTACAATGAGCAGTTCTTC. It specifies CASSLDFASSYNEQFF. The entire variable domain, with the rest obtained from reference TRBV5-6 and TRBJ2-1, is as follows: DAGVTQSPTHLIKTRGQQVTLRCSPKSGHDTVSWYQQALGQGPQFIFQYYEEEERQRGNFPDRFSGHQFPNYSSELNVNALLLGDSALYLCASSLDFASSYNEQFFGPGTRLTVL.

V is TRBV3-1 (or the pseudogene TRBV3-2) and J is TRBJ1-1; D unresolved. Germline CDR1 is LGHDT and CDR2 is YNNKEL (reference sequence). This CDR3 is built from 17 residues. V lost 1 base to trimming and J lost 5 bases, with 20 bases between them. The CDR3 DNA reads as TGTGCCAGCAGCCAAGGGTTAGCCTTACCGACTGGGACTGAAGCTTTCTTT. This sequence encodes CASSQGLALPTGTEAFF.

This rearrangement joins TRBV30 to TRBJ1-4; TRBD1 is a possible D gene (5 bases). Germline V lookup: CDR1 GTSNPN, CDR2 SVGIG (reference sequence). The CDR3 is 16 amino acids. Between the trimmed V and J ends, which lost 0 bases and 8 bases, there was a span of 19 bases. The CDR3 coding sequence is TGTGCCTGGAGTGTTGGTTTCAGTCAGGGAGGGGAAAAACTGTTTTTT. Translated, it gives CAWSVGFSQGGEKLFF.